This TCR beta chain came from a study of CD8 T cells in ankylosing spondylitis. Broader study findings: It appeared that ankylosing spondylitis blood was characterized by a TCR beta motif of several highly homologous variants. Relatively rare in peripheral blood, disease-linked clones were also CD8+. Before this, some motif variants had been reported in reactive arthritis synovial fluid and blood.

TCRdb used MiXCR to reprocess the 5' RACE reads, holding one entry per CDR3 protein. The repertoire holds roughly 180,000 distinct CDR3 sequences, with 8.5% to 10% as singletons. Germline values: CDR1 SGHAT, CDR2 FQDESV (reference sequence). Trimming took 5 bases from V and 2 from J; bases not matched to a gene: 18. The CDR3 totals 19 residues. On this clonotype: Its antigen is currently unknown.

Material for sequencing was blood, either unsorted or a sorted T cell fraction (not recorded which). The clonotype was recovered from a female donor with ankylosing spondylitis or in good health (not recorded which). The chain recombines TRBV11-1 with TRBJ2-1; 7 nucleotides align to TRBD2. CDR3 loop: CASSSSGLGPEWPYNEQFF. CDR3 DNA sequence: TGTGCCAGCAGCAGCTCCGGACTAGGACCCGAGTGGCCCTACAATGAGCAGTTCTTC. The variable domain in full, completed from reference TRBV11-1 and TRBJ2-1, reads EAEVAQSPRYKITEKSQAVAFWCDPISGHATLYWYRQILGQGPELLVQFQDESVVDDSQLPKDRFSAERLKGVDSTLKIQPAELGDSAMYLCASSSSGLGPEWPYNEQFFGPGTRLTVL.